A selection of T cell receptor beta chains follows, all from one sample in a study of blood T cell repertoires in COVID-19. Only in-frame clones appear in the TCRdb table, and some are missing; sequencing was by immunoSEQ multiplex PCR. The sample has 300,000 to 400,000 clones; about 87% are singletons. The sequencing input was peripheral blood. These receptors were obtained from a woman in her fifties or sixties who had recovered from COVID-19. CDR3s include the opening cysteine and the closing phenylalanine or tryptophan. D genes are given only for firm matches. Clone sizes are given selectively: once, few, many, or a class where the clone is expanded.

TRBD1	TRBV6-5	TRBJ1-1	NA	CASSRGTDNTEAFF	TGTGCCAGCAGCCGAGGGACAGATAACACTGAAGCTTTCTTT
NA	TRBV29-1	TRBJ1-2	NA	CSVDWGDYGYTF	TGCAGCGTTGATTGGGGGGACTATGGCTACACCTTC
TRBD1	TRBV7-2	TRBJ2-7	NA	CASSSGTAPYEQYF	TGTGCCAGCAGCTCCGGGACAGCCCCCTACGAGCAGTACTTC
NA	TRBV7-8	TRBJ1-5	NA	CASSFSGQSNQPQHF	TGTGCCAGCAGCTTCTCCGGACAGAGCAATCAGCCCCAGCATTTT
TRBD1	TRBV5-5	TRBJ2-2	NA	CASTPQGQVLGELFF	TGTGCCAGCACCCCCCAAGGACAGGTCCTAGGGGAGCTGTTTTTT
NA	TRBV29-1	TRBJ2-1	NA	CSVLSSRVDNEQFF	TGCAGCGTTTTGAGTTCGCGGGTAGACAATGAGCAGTTCTTC
NA	TRBV19	TRBJ2-5	NA	CASSMISGPPGETQYF	TGTGCCAGTAGTATGATTAGCGGCCCCCCGGGGGAGACCCAGTACTTC
NA	TRBV5-1	TRBJ1-1	NA	CASSLAGGYTNTEAFF	TGCGCCAGCAGCTTGGCCGGGGGGTACACGAACACTGAAGCTTTCTTT
TRBD1	TRBV20-1	TRBJ2-7	NA	CSASGRTGKNSYEQYF	TGCAGTGCTAGTGGAAGGACAGGGAAAAACTCCTACGAGCAGTACTTC
NA	TRBV19	TRBJ1-1	NA	CASSTRRVRSEAFF	TGTGCCAGTAGTACCCGGCGGGTCCGCTCTGAAGCTTTCTTT
NA	TRBV5-1	TRBJ2-5	NA	CASGTGKETQYF	TGCGCCAGCGGGACTGGCAAAGAGACCCAGTACTTC
TRBD2	TRBV3-1/TRBV3-2	TRBJ2-3	NA	CASSVRLAGGTDTQYF	TGTGCCAGCAGCGTACGACTAGCGGGGGGCACAGATACGCAGTATTTT
TRBD1	TRBV9	TRBJ2-1	NA	CASGFGTGDDEQFF	TGTGCCAGCGGTTTTGGGACAGGGGACGATGAGCAGTTCTTC
NA	TRBV15	TRBJ2-6	NA	CATSGRLWGANSGANVLTF	TGTGCCACCAGCGGACGGTTATGGGGCGCGAACTCTGGGGCCAACGTCCTGACTTTC
NA	TRBV12-5	TRBJ1-1	once	CASARVETEAFF	TGTGCTAGTGCCCGTGTTGAGACTGAAGCTTTCTTT
TRBD1	TRBV20-1	TRBJ1-2	once	CSASPSRGQGSYGYTF	TGCAGTGCTAGTCCCAGCCGGGGACAGGGCTCCTATGGCTACACCTTC
NA	TRBV19	TRBJ2-7	NA	CASSTGPLGEQYF	TGTGCCAGTAGTACAGGGCCACTGGGAGAGCAGTACTTC
NA	TRBV29-1	TRBJ2-7	NA	CSVAPAGNEQYF	TGCAGCGTTGCCCCCGCGGGGAACGAGCAGTACTTC
TRBD1	TRBV5-6	TRBJ1-2	NA	CASSRGQGVVGYTF	TGTGCCAGCAGCCGGGGACAGGGGGTTGTTGGCTACACCTTC
TRBD1	TRBV30	TRBJ2-7	NA	CAWKGTGYEQYF	TGTGCCTGGAAGGGGACAGGCTACGAGCAGTACTTC
NA	TRBV7-9	TRBJ1-2	NA	CASSLATGLGYGYTF	TGTGCCAGCAGCTTAGCTACAGGGTTAGGCTATGGCTACACCTTC
NA	TRBV2	TRBJ1-5	NA	CASSEGGIQPQHF	TGTGCCAGCAGTGAGGGGGGGATACAGCCCCAGCATTTT
TRBD1	TRBV7-2	TRBJ2-1	NA	CASSKRQGSYNEQFF	TGTGCCAGCAGCAAGCGACAGGGGAGCTACAATGAGCAGTTCTTC
TRBD1	TRBV7-9	TRBJ1-1	NA	CASSPRQGMNTEAFF	TGTGCCAGCAGCCCCAGACAGGGAATGAACACTGAAGCTTTCTTT
NA	TRBV30	TRBJ2-7	NA	CAWSYSSYEQYF	TGTGCCTGGAGCTACAGCTCCTACGAGCAGTACTTC
TRBD1	TRBV19	TRBJ1-2	NA	CASSRDRSNYGYTF	TGTGCCAGTAGTAGGGACAGGAGTAACTATGGCTACACCTTC
NA	TRBV28	TRBJ1-2	NA	CASSIGGPPLYGYTF	TGTGCCAGCAGTATCGGCGGGCCCCCCCTCTATGGCTACACCTTC